The 22 T cell receptor beta chains below were found in one sample sequenced in a study of Ad26.COV2.S vaccination and SARS-CoV-2 variants. Only in-frame clones appear in the TCRdb table, and some are missing; sequencing was by immunoSEQ multiplex PCR. The table records about 320,000 clones, around four fifths of them present only once. As to treatment: approximately 18 received Ad26.COV2.S at low or high dose, single or two shots; 5 received placebo; per-sample allocation not given. Specimen acquisition occurred on day 63 following the initial vaccine or placebo injection. This specimen consisted of peripheral blood, obtained in a trial of Ad26.COV2.S vaccine versus placebo. These receptors all come from a person between 18 and 65 years old who received the Ad26.COV2.S COVID-19 vaccine or a placebo.

This rearrangement joins TRBV5-1 to TRBJ2-5, with 10 bases fitting TRBD1. V lost 4 bases to trimming and J lost 5 bases; unmatched junction nucleotides: 5. The CDR3 is 14 residues long. Germline values: CDR1 SGHRS, CDR2 YFSETQ. The CDR3 coding sequence is TGCGCCAGCAGCGGGGGACAGGGGCCGGAGACCCAGTACTTC. Protein sequence: CASSGGQGPETQYF.

The CDR3 sequence is CASTLFPGNSNQPQHF. CDR3 bases: TGTGCCAGCACCCTTTTCCCAGGGAATAGCAATCAGCCCCAGCATTTT. The V and J genes are TRBV28 and TRBJ1-5; maybe TRBD1 (5 bases). Trimming shortened V by 7 bases and J by 0 bases, and 16 bases separated the two germline ends. In germline, CDR1 is MDHEN, CDR2 SYDVKM. There are 16 residues in the CDR3. Together with reference TRBV28 and TRBJ1-5, the CDR3 gives the full variable domain: DVKVTQSSRYLVKRTGEKVFLECVQDMDHENMFWYRQDPGLGLRLIYFSYDVKMKEKGDIPEGYSVSREKKERFSLILESASTNQTSMYLCASTLFPGNSNQPQHFGDGTRLSIL.

V and J are TRBV7-9 and TRBJ2-5, with D perhaps matching TRBD1 (5 bases). CDR3 length: 13 residues. Trimming removed 5 bases from V and 5 bases from J, with 12 bases in between. Germline CDR1 and CDR2: SEHNR and FQNEAQ (reference sequence). In DNA form, the CDR3 reads TGTGCCAGCAGCCTAGGGGCGAGGGAGACCCAGTACTTC. This encodes CASSLGARETQYF. The full variable domain, with the rest looked up from reference TRBV7-9 and TRBJ2-5, is DTGVSQNPRHKITKRGQNVTFRCDPISEHNRLYWYRQTLGQGPEFLTYFQNEAQLEKSRLLSDRFSAERPKGSFSTLEIQRTEQGDSAMYLCASSLGARETQYFGPGTRLLVL.

Comment on this clone: Relative to the germline gene, one junction end is altered; a read error may explain this. This chain links TRBV5-1 with TRBJ1-2; TRBD1 agrees at 7 bases. The CDR3 contains 17 residues. The germline V gene has CDR1 SGHRS and CDR2 YFSETQ. The CDR3 protein is CASSLAFDQGVNDGYTF. CDR3 DNA sequence: TGCGCCAGCAGCTTGGCCTTTGACCAGGGGGTTAACGATGGCTACACCTTC. Full variable domain (outside the CDR3, taken from reference TRBV5-1 and TRBJ1-2): KAGVTQTPRYLIKTRGQQVTLSCSPISGHRSVSWYQQTPGQGLQFLFEYFSETQRNKGNFPGRFSGRQFSNSRSEMNVSTLELGDSALYLCASSLAFDQGVNDGYTFGSGTRLTVV.

The chain is built from TRBV10-3 and TRBJ2-1, with D maybe TRBD2 (5 bases). There are 15 residues in the CDR3. In germline, CDR1 is ENHRY, CDR2 SYGVKD. Trimming removed 10 bases at V and 0 bases at J, with 16 bases between. The CDR3: CATTAGPSSYNEQFF. The DNA for the CDR3 is TGTGCCACCACGGCGGGTCCCAGCTCCTACAATGAGCAGTTCTTC.

CDR3 bases: TGTGCCAGTAGCTATGCCAGGGGAAATTCACCCCTCCACTTT. This sequence encodes CASSYARGNSPLHF. This chain connects TRBV19 to TRBJ1-6, with D possibly being TRBD1 (6 bases). The CDR3 extends over 14 amino acids. The V end was cut by 6 bases, the J end by 7 bases, with 13 bases between. Germline-derived CDR1 and CDR2 are LNHDA and SQIVND (reference sequence).

About this clone: Germline is not matched at one junction end, which may reflect a read error. The J gene is TRBJ2-7, the V gene TRBV7-3; 9 nucleotides align to TRBD1. Germline CDR1 is SGHTA and CDR2 is FQGTGA. CDR3 size: 15 residues. The DNA for the CDR3 is TGTGCCAGCAGCCTAACCGGGACAGGGTCCTACGAGCAGTACTTC. Residues: CASSLTGTGSYEQYF. Supplemented by reference TRBV7-3 and TRBJ2-7, the full variable domain reads GAGVSQTPSNKVTEKGKYVELRCDPISGHTALYWYRQSLGQGPEFLIYFQGTGAADDSGLPNDRFFAVRPEGSVSTLKIQRTERGDSAVYLCASSLTGTGSYEQYFGPGTRLTVT.

V is TRBV21-1 and J is TRBJ1-5; the table calls TRBD1, which could not be checked here. TRBV21-1 is reported as a pseudogene. The CDR3 has 17 amino acids. The CDR3 nucleotides read TGTGCCAGCAGCAAAGCCCTGACAGGGTCGGGCAATCAGCCCCAGCATTTT. Protein: CASSKALTGSGNQPQHF.

This clone was seen a handful of times. Other DNA sequences in this specimen translate into the identical CDR3. The chain recombines TRBV9 with TRBJ1-1; TRBD1 matches 8 bases. The V gene's germline CDR1 is SGDLS and CDR2 YYNGEE. The trim removed 2 bases at V and 1 base at J, leaving 4 bases unmatched. CDR3 length equals 15 residues. The CDR3 reads CASSVDGQGNTEAFF. Here the CDR3 DNA reads TGTGCCAGCAGCGTCGACGGACAGGGGAACACTGAAGCTTTCTTT. The entire variable domain, with the rest obtained from reference TRBV9 and TRBJ1-1, is as follows: DSGVTQTPKHLITATGQRVTLRCSPRSGDLSVYWYQQSLDQGLQFLIQYYNGEERAKGNILERFSAQQFPDLHSELNLSSLELGDSALYFCASSVDGQGNTEAFFGQGTRLTVV.

The CDR3 DNA reads TGTGCCAGCAGCTTGACAGGGGATAGCAATCAGCCCCAGCATTTT. Its protein is CASSLTGDSNQPQHF. This chain uses TRBV5-5 with TRBJ1-5; 7 nucleotides align to TRBD1. The CDR3 is 15 residues long. V dropped 1 base and J dropped 0; count of bases not matched to a gene: 1. From germline, CDR1 is SGHKS and CDR2 YYEKEE (reference sequence).

The rearrangement links TRBV4-2 to TRBJ2-7; 12 bases are a match to TRBD2. Germline CDR1 and CDR2: LGHNA and YNFKEQ. V trimming: 1 base; J trimming: 4 bases; junction bases outside the gene matches: 2. This CDR3 is built from 15 residues. In nucleotides, the CDR3 is TGTGCCAGCAGCCAAGGACTAGCGGGGGTATACGAGCAGTACTTC. Translated: CASSQGLAGVYEQYF.

V usage is TRBV14 and J usage is TRBJ2-7; TRBD1 agrees at 10 bases. Germline CDR1 SGHDN, CDR2 FVKESK. CDR3 size: 16 residues. The J segment lost 5 bases and the V segment lost 3 bases, leaving 10 bases of the junction unmatched. The CDR3 here is CASSQGFGTGDDEQYF. CDR3 nucleotides: TGTGCCAGCAGCCAGGGGTTTGGGACAGGGGATGACGAGCAGTACTTC.

V and J are TRBV5-1 and TRBJ2-3; 7 bases map to TRBD1. Germline trimming cut 0 bases from V and 3 bases from J; bases unmatched to any gene: 4. Looked up from germline, CDR1 is SGHRS and CDR2 is YFSETQ. The CDR3 is 15 amino acids. The CDR3 region has the DNA TGCGCCAGCAGCTTGGTTGGGACAGAGACAGATACGCAGTATTTT. Protein: CASSLVGTETDTQYF.

Here the CDR3 DNA reads TGTGCCAGCAGCTTGCCAGACAGACACTACGAGCAGTACTTC. This codes for CASSLPDRHYEQYF. The chain combines TRBV5-6 with TRBJ2-7, with D possibly matching TRBD1 (5 bases). The germline V gene encodes CDR1 SGHDT and CDR2 YYEEEE. V lost 1 base, J lost 3 bases, and 11 bases lay in between. The CDR3 extends over 14 amino acids.

The chain couples TRBV19 to TRBJ2-7, with D perhaps TRBD1 (6 bases). The V and J ends lost 1 base and 2 bases respectively, with 12 bases between them. Germline V gives CDR1 LNHDA, CDR2 SQIVND (reference sequence). This CDR3 region has 15 residues. The DNA for the CDR3 is TGTGCCAGTAGTATAGTATGGGGACAAGCCTACGAGCAGTACTTC. It is translated as CASSIVWGQAYEQYF.

CDR3 loop: CASSLAAGAEEQYF. Here the CDR3 DNA reads TGCGCCAGCAGCTTGGCGGCAGGGGCGGAGGAGCAGTACTTC. The chain couples TRBV5-1 to TRBJ2-7; tentatively, D is TRBD1 (6 bases). The CDR3 length is 14 residues. The germline gives CDR1 SGHRS, CDR2 YFSETQ. The V gene lost 0 bases and the J gene lost 7 bases, with 14 bases spanning the gap.

This chain joins TRBV11-3 and TRBJ1-1; D not resolved. The germline V gene encodes CDR1 SGHNT and CDR2 YENEEA. CDR3 length: 12 residues. The V gene lost 1 base and the J gene lost 5 bases, with 5 bases spanning the gap. CDR3 nucleotides: TGTGCCAGCAGCTTAGTGATAACTGAAGCTTTCTTT. This translates into CASSLVITEAFF.

The rearrangement links TRBV13 to TRBJ1-3, with unresolved D. Trimming cost V 3 bases and J 0 bases, with 6 bases left between them. Looked up from germline, CDR1 is PRHDT and CDR2 is FYEKMQ (reference sequence). There are 14 residues in the CDR3. As DNA, the CDR3 is TGTGCCAGCAGCTTCCCGGACTCTGGAAACACCATATATTTT. Its translation is CASSFPDSGNTIYF.

The chain links TRBV3-1 (or the pseudogene TRBV3-2) to TRBJ1-2; tentatively, D is TRBD1 (5 bases). The CDR3 sequence is 15 residues long. Per germline, CDR1 LGHDT and CDR2 YNNKEL (reference sequence). Trimming cost V 1 base and J 6 bases, with 15 bases left between them. CDR3 DNA sequence: TGTGCCAGCAGCCAAGGCGGCAGTCAGGGCCATGGCTACACCTTC. This sequence encodes CASSQGGSQGHGYTF.

The chain links TRBV11-2 to TRBJ1-6; no clear D gene. Germline CDR1 is SGHAT and CDR2 is FQNNGV. Trimming took 1 base from V and 10 from J, leaving 17 bases between them. The CDR3 has 16 residues. CDR3: CASSLVQGRYWSPLHF. The CDR3 nucleotides read TGTGCCAGCAGCTTAGTTCAAGGGAGATATTGGTCACCCCTCCACTTT. Complete variable domain (other parts from reference TRBV11-2 and TRBJ1-6): EAGVAQSPRYKIIEKRQSVAFWCNPISGHATLYWYQQILGQGPKLLIQFQNNGVVDDSQLPKDRFSAERLKGVDSTLKIQPAKLEDSAVYLCASSLVQGRYWSPLHFGNGTRLTVT.

V gene TRBV6-6 combines with J gene TRBJ1-2, with D unresolved. This CDR3 spans 14 amino acids. V lost 6 bases to trimming and J lost 4 bases, with 15 bases between them. CDR1 and CDR2 from the germline V gene are MNHNY and SVGAGI (reference sequence). CDR3 sequence (DNA): TGTGCCAGCAGCCCCCCGGCAGGTTCCTATGGCTACACCTTC. Its protein product is CASSPPAGSYGYTF.

The V gene is TRBV9, the J gene TRBJ2-5; 13 bases are a match to TRBD2. The germline V gene encodes CDR1 SGDLS and CDR2 YYNGEE. CDR3 size: 16 residues. Losses at the gene ends were 3 bases for V and 4 bases for J; bases not matched to a gene: 6. CDR3 residues: CASSDRLAGGVETQYF. The CDR3 region has the DNA TGTGCCAGCAGCGACCGACTAGCGGGGGGCGTAGAGACCCAGTACTTC.